The 32 T cell receptor beta chains in this list originate from one sample, sequenced in a study of control samples from healthy donors and cancer patients. Libraries were prepared by immunoSEQ multiplex PCR; TCRdb keeps only in-frame clonotypes and omits some of them. The sample yields about 35,000 clones, about 93% seen once. The sample comprised PBMCs. These receptors came from a man aged 35 to 55 with colorectal cancer.

The rearrangement uses TRBV9 and TRBJ2-3; D remains ambiguous. Germline CDR1 SGDLS, CDR2 YYNGEE. This CDR3 spans 14 amino acids. Trimming took 2 bases from V and 0 from J, leaving 7 bases between them. The CDR3 DNA sequence: TGTGCCAGCAGCGTCATGGACAGCACAGATACGCAGTATTTT. Its protein is CASSVMDSTDTQYF.

V usage is TRBV11-2 and J usage is TRBJ2-7; D might be TRBD2 (6 bases). CDR1 SGHAT and CDR2 FQNNGV come from the germline V gene. The length of the CDR3 is 15 residues. V was trimmed by 5 bases and J by 5 bases, leaving 19 bases between them. The CDR3: CASSIYPAGGDEQYF. CDR3 DNA: TGTGCCAGCAGCATTTACCCGGCCGGAGGGGACGAGCAGTACTTC. Filled out from reference TRBV11-2 and TRBJ2-7, the complete variable domain reads EAGVAQSPRYKIIEKRQSVAFWCNPISGHATLYWYQQILGQGPKLLIQFQNNGVVDDSQLPKDRFSAERLKGVDSTLKIQPAKLEDSAVYLCASSIYPAGGDEQYFGPGTRLTVT.

The rearrangement joins TRBV6-2 or TRBV6-3 to TRBJ1-1; no clear D gene. With 3 bases removed from V and 5 bases from J, the gap between germline ends came to 13 bases. The V gene's germline CDR1 is MNHEY and CDR2 SVGEGT. The CDR3 is 14 amino acids. CDR3 sequence (DNA): TGTGCCAGCAGTTATACGAAGGGTGGAACTGAAGCTTTCTTT. It yields the protein CASSYTKGGTEAFF.

V gene TRBV5-1 combines with J gene TRBJ2-1; D might be TRBD2 (5 bases). Trimming took 8 bases from V and 3 from J, leaving 9 bases between them. Germline V gene lookup returns CDR1 SGHRS and CDR2 YFSETQ. This CDR3 comprises 12 residues. The CDR3 DNA reads TGCGCCAGTAACCGGGACTACAATGAGCAGTTCTTC. Translation gives CASNRDYNEQFF.

The J gene is TRBJ2-7, the V gene TRBV9; D might be TRBD1 or TRBD2, each matching 5 bases. This CDR3 comprises 17 residues. The germline gives CDR1 SGDLS, CDR2 YYNGEE. Trimming shortened V by 8 bases and J by 3 bases, and 27 bases separated the two germline ends. The CDR3 loop is CARSFFAEGRTVYEQYF. For the CDR3, the DNA is TGTGCCAGATCCTTTTTTGCCGAGGGGCGAACTGTCTACGAGCAGTACTTC.

The rearrangement links TRBV18 to TRBJ2-7; 9 nucleotides agree with TRBD1. The CDR3 length is 16 residues. Germline values: CDR1 KGHSH, CDR2 LQKENI. The ends lost 0 bases at V and 7 bases at J; junction bases unmatched: 10. DNA for the CDR3: TGTGCCAGCTCACCACCGTCGGGGACAGGGTCGGAGGAGCAGTACTTC. Its translation is CASSPPSGTGSEEQYF.

This clone was counted between two and nine times. The V call is TRBV2, the J call TRBJ2-2, with D tentatively TRBD1 (5 bases). The CDR3 sequence is 17 residues long. The V end lost 0 bases, the J end lost 0 bases, and 11 bases lay between the germline ends. Germline assignment: CDR1 SNHLY and CDR2 FYNNEI. The CDR3 is CASSEAKGLTNTGELFF. The CDR3 DNA reads TGTGCCAGCAGTGAAGCGAAGGGGCTGACGAACACCGGGGAGCTGTTTTTT.

V and J are TRBV19 and TRBJ2-7, with D possibly matching TRBD2 (5 bases). V was pared by 5 bases and J by 4 bases, with 9 bases between. The germline CDR1 and CDR2 sequences are LNHDA and SQIVND (reference sequence). The CDR3 runs 12 residues. CDR3 residues: CASSLSGYEQYF. The DNA for the CDR3 is TGTGCCAGTAGTCTTTCGGGGTACGAGCAGTACTTC.

The CDR3 protein is CASSPGGSGSYEQYF. In DNA, the CDR3 is TGTGCCAGCTCACCAGGGGGGTCGGGCTCCTACGAGCAGTACTTC. V gene TRBV18 combines with J gene TRBJ2-7; a possible D gene is TRBD2 (6 bases). Germline V lookup: CDR1 KGHSH, CDR2 LQKENI. Between the trimmed V and J ends, which lost 2 bases and 0 bases, there was a span of 11 bases. The CDR3 length is 15 residues.

This clone was recorded only once. The chain couples TRBV9 to TRBJ2-5; D is perhaps TRBD2 (7 bases). CDR1 is SGDLS and CDR2 is YYNGEE in the germline V gene. This CDR3 region has 14 residues. Trimming removed 2 bases from V and 7 bases from J, with 15 bases in between. The CDR3 DNA follows: TGTGCCAGCAGCGTGGGGGGGCCACAGGGGACCCAGTACTTC. Protein sequence: CASSVGGPQGTQYF.

This chain uses TRBV2 with TRBJ2-5, with a weak D call TRBD2 (6 bases). Looked up from germline, CDR1 is SNHLY and CDR2 is FYNNEI. CDR3 size: 16 residues. The ends were cut back, 6 bases at V and 2 bases at J, with 19 bases in the middle. CDR3 in DNA: TGTGCCAGCAGGCCCTGGGGAGCGGGTGGACAAGAGACCCAGTACTTC. Its protein is CASRPWGAGGQETQYF.

The V and J genes are TRBV3-1 (or the pseudogene TRBV3-2) and TRBJ2-7; D gene unclear. CDR1 and CDR2 (germline): LGHDT, YNNKEL (reference sequence). The CDR3 covers 14 residues. V was clipped by 4 bases and J by 1 base, with 11 bases between them. CDR3 in amino acids: CASSPSGFSYEQYF. CDR3 bases: TGTGCCAGCAGCCCCTCCGGGTTTTCCTACGAGCAGTACTTC.

CDR3 in DNA: TGCAGCGGACGGACAGGGACTTTTAAGACTGAAGCTTTCTTT. It encodes CSGRTGTFKTEAFF. V is TRBV29-1 and J is TRBJ1-1; 8 bases align to TRBD1. The CDR3 spans 14 residues. The V gene end was trimmed by 7 bases and the J gene end by 5 bases; junction bases not matched to a gene: 12. Germline V CDR1 and CDR2: SQVTM, ANQGSEA.

The gene calls are TRBV29-1 and TRBJ2-7; D call uncertain. Germline loops: CDR1 SQVTM, CDR2 ANQGSEA. The CDR3 loop spans 12 amino acids. Trimming cost V 0 bases and J 5 bases, with 8 bases left between them. The DNA of the CDR3 is TGCAGCGTTGAAGAGGCCACTGACGAGCAGTACTTC. Translating it yields CSVEEATDEQYF.

Concerning this clone: The junction and the germline gene differ at one end; a read error may be behind it. The V gene is TRBV24-1, the J gene TRBJ2-7; TRBD1 matches at 7 bases. The CDR3 length is 12 residues. Germline V gene lookup returns CDR1 KGHDR and CDR2 SFDVKD. CDR3 in amino acids: CATSDAADRLHF. CDR3 coding DNA: TGTGCCACCAGTGACGCAGCGGACAGGTTGCACTTC.

A word on this clone: The same CDR3 can be traced to other DNA sequences in this sample. The chain couples TRBV27 to TRBJ1-1; D gene uncertain. CDR3 length: 13 residues. V shed 3 bases and J shed 1 base, with 6 bases lying between them. The germline V gene has CDR1 MNHEY and CDR2 SMNVEV (reference sequence). For the CDR3, the DNA is TGTGCCAGCAGTTTGCGGCGGAACACTGAAGCTTTCTTT. Its translation is CASSLRRNTEAFF.

The chain is built from TRBV11-2 and TRBJ2-7; maybe TRBD2 (6 bases). CDR1 and CDR2 from the germline V gene are SGHAT and FQNNGV. There are 14 residues in the CDR3. V was pared by 5 bases and J by 7 bases, with 18 bases between. The CDR3 DNA reads as TGTGCCAGCAGCGAAGCCCAGCGGGCCAGGGAGCAGTACTTC. This gives the protein CASSEAQRAREQYF.

The V and J genes are TRBV2 and TRBJ2-1; 11 bases match TRBD2. The ends lost 5 bases at V and 7 bases at J; junction bases unmatched: 7. This CDR3 comprises 15 residues. Per germline, CDR1 SNHLY and CDR2 FYNNEI. CDR3: CASSLTSGGRNEQFF. The DNA of the CDR3 is TGTGCCAGCAGTCTAACTAGCGGGGGAAGGAATGAGCAGTTCTTC.

The chain employs TRBV30 and TRBJ2-7; D uncertain. CDR3 length: 14 residues. Germline V gene data show CDR1 as GTSNPN and CDR2 as SVGIG (reference sequence). The V end was cut by 2 bases, the J end by 0 bases, with 11 bases between. CDR3 in amino acids: CAWSSGRGSYEQYF. The CDR3 DNA reads as TGTGCCTGGAGTTCCGGTCGAGGCTCCTACGAGCAGTACTTC.

This CDR3 is CASTPEGGQETQYF. The CDR3 bases are TGTGCCAGCACACCGGAGGGGGGCCAAGAGACCCAGTACTTC. This chain connects TRBV14 to TRBJ2-5; D possibly uses TRBD1 or TRBD2 (6 bases each). Trimming left V 7 bases short and J 1 base short, with 13 bases between. CDR3 length: 14 amino acids. Germline CDR1 is SGHDN and CDR2 is FVKESK.

This clone was counted a single time. The rearrangement uses TRBV5-6 and TRBJ1-1; D is uncertain. Germline V CDR1 and CDR2: SGHDT, YYEEEE. This CDR3 spans 15 amino acids. V was cut by 1 base and J by 1 base, with 11 bases left in between. The CDR3 region is CASSLMSYRNTEAFF. CDR3 DNA sequence: TGTGCCAGCAGCTTGATGAGTTACAGGAACACTGAAGCTTTCTTT.

The rearrangement uses TRBV5-4 and TRBJ2-7, with TRBD2 matching 8 bases. Germline CDR1 reads SGHNT; CDR2 reads YYREEE (reference sequence). The trim removed 4 bases at V and 0 bases at J, leaving 9 bases unmatched. The CDR3 runs 16 residues. The CDR3 spells CASSKGGSGASYEQYF. DNA for the CDR3: TGTGCCAGCAGCAAGGGGGGTAGCGGGGCCTCCTACGAGCAGTACTTC.

The chain has TRBV18 and TRBJ1-1; D is unclear. Germline assignment: CDR1 KGHSH and CDR2 LQKENI. CDR3 length equals 14 residues. Trimming cost V 0 bases and J 4 bases, with 9 bases left between them. The CDR3 sequence: CASSPPWEFTEAFF. As DNA, the CDR3 is TGTGCCAGCTCACCACCGTGGGAATTCACTGAAGCTTTCTTT.

The chain uses TRBV15 and TRBJ2-2; D not resolved. The germline V gene has CDR1 LNHNV and CDR2 YYDKDF (reference sequence). V shed 3 bases and J shed 0 bases, with 11 bases lying between them. The CDR3 has 16 residues. CDR3: CATSSDILTNTGELFF. Here the CDR3 DNA reads TGTGCCACCAGCAGCGACATCTTGACGAACACCGGGGAGCTGTTTTTT.

The genes are TRBV5-1 and TRBJ2-1, with D possibly matching TRBD2 (5 bases). Germline lookup yields CDR1 SGHRS and CDR2 YFSETQ. CDR3 length: 15 amino acids. V lost 1 base and J lost 6, with 14 bases in between. The CDR3 DNA reads TGCGCCAGCAGCTTGATACCCTTAGCGTCCAATGAGCAGTTCTTC. This sequence encodes CASSLIPLASNEQFF.

CDR3: CASSLAGNGELFF. CDR3 DNA sequence: TGCGCCAGCAGCTTGGCCGGGAACGGGGAGCTGTTTTTT. This chain links TRBV5-1 with TRBJ2-2; D is possibly TRBD2 (5 bases). The CDR3 spans 13 residues. CDR1 is SGHRS and CDR2 is YFSETQ in the germline V gene. Trimming took off 0 bases at V and 7 bases at J, with 7 bases between the two ends.

V gene TRBV7-2 combines with J gene TRBJ2-1, with 7 bases that match TRBD2. The CDR3 consists of 16 residues. Germline V gene data show CDR1 as SGHTA and CDR2 as FQGNSA. Trimming removed 4 bases from V and 2 bases from J; junction bases left unmatched: 8. This chain's CDR3 is CASSYRAGPAYNEQFF. The CDR3 DNA is TGTGCCAGCAGCTACCGAGCGGGGCCCGCCTACAATGAGCAGTTCTTC.

V usage is TRBV4-1 and J usage is TRBJ1-5; maybe TRBD1 (5 bases). V was cut by 0 bases and J by 7 bases, with 13 bases left in between. The length of the CDR3 is 15 residues. CDR1 is MGHRA and CDR2 is YSYEKL in the germline V gene. The CDR3 spells CASSQDRGVQQPQHF. CDR3 nucleotide sequence: TGCGCCAGCAGCCAAGATAGAGGGGTTCAACAGCCCCAGCATTTT.

This clone was recorded only once. The CDR3 is CASSLGGAWGTEAFF. The CDR3 nucleotides read TGTGCCAGCAGCTTAGGGGGGGCGTGGGGCACTGAAGCTTTCTTT. This chain joins TRBV7-6 and TRBJ1-1; TRBD1 might be the D (6 bases). Germline CDR1 and CDR2: SGHVS and FNYEAQ. Trimming removed 1 base from V and 4 bases from J, with 13 bases in between. The CDR3 contains 15 residues. The full variable domain, with the rest looked up from reference TRBV7-6 and TRBJ1-1, is GAGVSQSPRYKVTKRGQDVALRCDPISGHVSLYWYRQALGQGPEFLTYFNYEAQQDKSGLPNDRFSAERPEGSISTLTIQRTEQRDSAMYRCASSLGGAWGTEAFFGQGTRLTVV.

The V call is TRBV18, the J call TRBJ1-2, with 8 bases fitting TRBD1. This CDR3 is built from 20 residues. CDR1 and CDR2 from the germline V gene are KGHSH and LQKENI. Trimming at V came to 3 bases and at J to 7 bases, leaving 25 bases not matched to a gene. The CDR3, as DNA: TGTGCCAGCTCACCCCCCCCGCGGGTCAGGGGGCGACCTACGTCCGGTGGCTACACCTTC. Translated: CASSPPPRVRGRPTSGGYTF.

V gene TRBV6-1 combines with J gene TRBJ2-5; D gene ambiguous. Germline-derived CDR1 and CDR2 are MNHNS and SASEGT. The ends were cut back, 2 bases at V and 2 bases at J, with 12 bases in the middle. This CDR3 spans 15 amino acids. CDR3 residues: CASSENPGSQETQYF. The CDR3 DNA reads as TGTGCCAGCAGTGAAAATCCGGGTTCACAAGAGACCCAGTACTTC.

This chain links TRBV7-3 with TRBJ2-2; D is perhaps TRBD1 or TRBD2 (5 bases each). This CDR3 is built from 15 residues. Germline V gene sequence: CDR1 SGHTA, CDR2 FQGTGA. The V end was cut by 5 bases, the J end by 0 bases, with 10 bases between. This CDR3 reads CASSPGTANTGELFF. In DNA, the CDR3 is TGTGCCAGCAGCCCCGGGACGGCGAACACCGGGGAGCTGTTTTTT.